This T cell receptor (beta chain) was captured in a study of OX40 agonist ivuxolimab in advanced cancers. Generated by immunoSEQ multiplex PCR, the TCRdb table keeps only in-frame clones and is missing some. This table has about 31,000 clones, more than 70% appearing once. After removal of 1 base from V and 0 bases from J, the junction contained 3 bases not matched to a gene. The CDR3 is 15 amino acids. Germline V CDR1 and CDR2: SQVTM, ANQGSEA. The V gene is TRBV29-1, the J gene TRBJ2-1; 7 bases are shared with TRBD2. This TCR came from an adult with an advanced solid tumor such as melanoma, head and neck, liver or kidney cancer. Sequences were derived from CD4+ or CD8+ T cells sorted from blood, sampled in a trial of the OX40 agonist ivuxolimab. CDR3 loop: CSVEGDYHSYNEQFF. DNA of the CDR3: TGCAGCGTTGAAGGGGACTACCACTCCTACAATGAGCAGTTCTTC.